A single sample gave rise to the 21 T cell receptor beta chains below, sequenced in a study of cytomegalovirus exposure and HLA in healthy donors. The PCR used 60 Vbeta and 13 Jbeta primers. The method was immunoSEQ multiplex PCR; TCRdb's version includes in-frame clones alone and lacks a portion of them. The profile shows 110,000 to 150,000 clones, around 80% of them singletons. Sequencing used PBMCs. The origin of the receptors is a woman aged 40 to 50 in good health and CMV-seropositive.

The CDR3, as DNA: TGTGCCAGTTCTTCACCGGGGGATGGTCGTTCCTACGAGCAGTACTTC. The encoded protein is CASSSPGDGRSYEQYF. The V call is TRBV28, the J call TRBJ2-7, with D perhaps TRBD2 (6 bases). The germline CDR1 and CDR2 sequences are MDHEN and SYDVKM. This CDR3 has 16 amino acids. Trimming removed 9 bases from V and 1 base from J, with 22 bases in between. Combining the CDR3 with reference TRBV28 and TRBJ2-7 gives the whole variable domain DVKVTQSSRYLVKRTGEKVFLECVQDMDHENMFWYRQDPGLGLRLIYFSYDVKMKEKGDIPEGYSVSREKKERFSLILESASTNQTSMYLCASSSPGDGRSYEQYFGPGTRLTVT.

This clone was found a few times. The chain combines TRBV20-1 with TRBJ2-1; the D is unclear. This CDR3 region has 11 residues. V gave up 6 bases and J gave up 10 bases, with 13 bases separating them. CDR1 DFQATT and CDR2 SNEGSKA come from the germline V gene (reference sequence). The DNA of the CDR3 is TGCAGTGCGCCGCGATCAGGAGAGCAGTTCTTC. Its protein is CSAPRSGEQFF.

About this clone itself: Other DNA sequences in this sample translate to the same CDR3. The chain employs TRBV4-2 and TRBJ2-1; 7 bases fit TRBD2. Germline CDR1 is LGHNA and CDR2 is YNFKEQ. The CDR3 spans 16 residues. With V trimmed by 1 base and J by 0 bases, 3 bases remained unmatched. CDR3 nucleotides: TGTGCCAGCAGCCAAGTGGGCGGGAGCTCCTACAATGAGCAGTTCTTC. It encodes CASSQVGGSSYNEQFF.

The J gene is TRBJ2-1, the V gene TRBV4-2; 8 nucleotides line up with TRBD2. Trimming removed 4 bases from V and 9 bases from J; junction bases left unmatched: 11. In germline, CDR1 is LGHNA, CDR2 YNFKEQ. This CDR3 is 15 amino acids long. This CDR3 reads CASSLTSDGFGEQFF. The CDR3 DNA is TGTGCCAGCAGCCTGACTAGCGACGGATTCGGTGAGCAGTTCTTC.

This CDR3 reads CASQQFGSYEQYF. The CDR3 DNA reads as TGTGCCAGTCAACAGTTTGGGTCCTACGAGCAGTACTTC. This rearrangement joins TRBV7-9 to TRBJ2-7; no clear D gene. The CDR3 length is 13 residues. The germline CDR1 and CDR2 sequences are SEHNR and FQNEAQ (reference sequence). V was pared by 9 bases and J by 1 base, with 13 bases between.

J is TRBJ1-3 and V is TRBV10-2, with D unresolved. The V and J ends lost 3 bases and 12 bases respectively, with 12 bases between them. From germline, CDR1 is WSHSY and CDR2 SAAADI. The CDR3 covers 12 residues. CDR3 in amino acids: CASSEDSLVIYF. The CDR3 DNA reads as TGCGCCAGCAGTGAAGACTCCCTGGTCATATATTTT.

The chain recombines TRBV28 with TRBJ2-1, with no clear D. The CDR3 contains 14 residues. The V gene lost 5 bases and the J gene lost 11 bases, with 19 bases spanning the gap. The V gene's germline CDR1 is MDHEN and CDR2 SYDVKM. For the CDR3, the DNA is TGTGCCAGCAGTCGGCCGTCTGCTAGGATTAAGCAGTTCTTC. The encoded protein is CASSRPSARIKQFF.

V is TRBV5-1 and J is TRBJ2-1, with D possibly TRBD2 on 6 matching bases. Trimming shortened V by 0 bases and J by 7 bases, and 17 bases separated the two germline ends. CDR3 length: 16 amino acids. The germline V gene has CDR1 SGHRS and CDR2 YFSETQ. CDR3 in amino acids: CASSLVAALRGNEQFF. As DNA, the CDR3 is TGCGCCAGCAGCTTGGTGGCGGCTCTCCGGGGGAATGAGCAGTTCTTC.

This clone has only a few counts. The rearrangement joins TRBV28 to TRBJ1-2, with TRBD1 matching over 7 bases. The V and J ends lost 5 bases and 0 bases, in that order; junction bases with no gene match: 15. Germline CDR1 reads MDHEN; CDR2 reads SYDVKM. This CDR3 has 18 residues. CDR3 DNA sequence: TGTGCCAGCAGTACCCCGGGACAGAGCCAGTTAGCTAACTATGGCTACACCTTC. Encoded protein: CASSTPGQSQLANYGYTF.

This clone showed up just once. The chain couples TRBV27 to TRBJ1-2, with a possible D match to TRBD1 (6 bases). Germline V gene sequence: CDR1 MNHEY, CDR2 SMNVEV (reference sequence). This CDR3 spans 14 amino acids. Trimming took off 1 base at V and 4 bases at J, with 10 bases between the two ends. DNA for the CDR3: TGTGCCAGCAGTTTATTCGGGACAACCTATGGCTACACCTTC. Residues: CASSLFGTTYGYTF.

This clone occurred a few times. V is TRBV7-9 and J is TRBJ1-4, with D unresolved. The CDR3 extends over 14 amino acids. Deletions cut 3 bases from V and 6 bases from J, with 11 bases between. CDR1 and CDR2 from the germline V gene are SEHNR and FQNEAQ (reference sequence). The CDR3 coding sequence is TGTGCCAGCAGCTTTTCCGGGTATGATGAAAAACTGTTTTTT. Its translation is CASSFSGYDEKLFF.

The chain carries TRBV15 and TRBJ2-1; D not certain. CDR1 and CDR2 from the germline V gene are LNHNV and YYDKDF (reference sequence). The length of the CDR3 is 11 residues. Trimming stripped 7 bases from V and 8 bases from J, with 9 bases between. CDR3 sequence reads: CATTQLDEQFF. CDR3 bases: TGTGCCACCACCCAGTTGGATGAGCAGTTCTTC. Full variable domain (rest looked up from reference TRBV15 and TRBJ2-1): DAMVIQNPRYQVTQFGKPVTLSCSQTLNHNVMYWYQQKSSQAPKLLFHYYDKDFNNEADTPDNFQSRRPNTSFCFLDIRSPGLGDTAMYLCATTQLDEQFFGPGTRLTVL.

J is TRBJ2-1 and V is TRBV2; 7 bases align to TRBD2. Germline trimming cut 8 bases from V and 2 bases from J; bases unmatched to any gene: 9. This CDR3 spans 15 amino acids. CDR1 and CDR2 from the germline V gene are SNHLY and FYNNEI. The CDR3 here is CASSSWSGTYNEQFF. The CDR3 DNA reads as TGTGCCAGCTCCTCGTGGAGCGGGACCTACAATGAGCAGTTCTTC.

The chain combines TRBV7-9 with TRBJ1-5; D may be TRBD1 (6 bases). The V and J ends lost 6 bases and 5 bases respectively, with 14 bases between them. The germline V gene has CDR1 SEHNR and CDR2 FQNEAQ (reference sequence). This CDR3 contains 14 residues. CDR3 region: CASRGAGSDQPQHF. As DNA, the CDR3 is TGTGCCAGCAGGGGGGCAGGGAGCGATCAGCCCCAGCATTTT.

A word on this clone: The junction does not match germline at one end; this may be a read error. DNA for the CDR3: TGTGCCAGTAGTAGCCAAATAGCTAATTATGGCTACACCTTC. Protein sequence: CASSSQIANYGYTF. The chain has TRBV19 and TRBJ1-2; D gene uncertain. CDR3 length: 14 residues. In germline, CDR1 is LNHDA, CDR2 SQIVND (reference sequence).

This clone was counted only a few times. The chain joins TRBV5-8 to TRBJ1-5; D is perhaps TRBD1 (6 bases). The CDR3 is 15 residues long. The ends were cut back, 4 bases at V and 6 bases at J, with 17 bases in the middle. CDR1 and CDR2 from the germline V gene are SGHTS and YDEGEE. The DNA of the CDR3 is TGTGCCAGCAGCGTCACGGGGGGGCTAGGTCAGCCCCAGCATTTT. Its translation: CASSVTGGLGQPQHF.

The chain employs TRBV6-6 and TRBJ2-7; D may be TRBD1 (6 bases). This CDR3 region has 13 residues. V lost 4 bases and J 6 bases, leaving 13 bases between the germline ends. In germline, CDR1 is MNHNY, CDR2 SVGAGI (reference sequence). DNA for the CDR3: TGTGCCAGCAGTTTCCAACAGGGCAGCGAGCAGTACTTC. Its protein product is CASSFQQGSEQYF.

This chain joins TRBV5-1 and TRBJ1-3; 8 bases are a match to TRBD1. The CDR3 has 16 residues. Trimming cost V 4 bases and J 3 bases; bases outside gene matches: 9. The germline V gene has CDR1 SGHRS and CDR2 YFSETQ. The CDR3 DNA reads as TGCGCCAGCAGCAGGACAGGGACGCTCTTTGGAAACACCATATATTTT. Its translation: CASSRTGTLFGNTIYF.

V is TRBV30 and J is TRBJ1-2, with D possibly matching TRBD1 (5 bases). CDR1 and CDR2 (germline): GTSNPN, SVGIG (reference sequence). V was trimmed by 4 bases and J by 1 base, leaving 10 bases between them. The CDR3 covers 13 residues. Here the CDR3 reads CAWIKGFNYGYTF. CDR3 bases: TGTGCCTGGATAAAGGGGTTTAACTATGGCTACACCTTC.

The chain couples TRBV4-2 to TRBJ1-1; D possibly corresponds to TRBD1 (6 bases). Between the trimmed V and J ends, which lost 6 bases and 1 base, there was a span of 9 bases. Germline V gene sequence: CDR1 LGHNA, CDR2 YNFKEQ. The CDR3 covers 13 residues. The CDR3 region is CASRADRNTEAFF. DNA of the CDR3: TGTGCCAGCAGGGCGGACAGGAACACTGAAGCTTTCTTT.

V is TRBV25-1 and J is TRBJ2-5, with D unresolved. The last part of the DNA fits TRBJ2-7 better; the J call may be wrong. The CDR3 length is 11 residues. Germline values: CDR1 MGHDK, CDR2 SYGVNS. DNA of the CDR3: TGTGCCAGCAGTGAATCCTACGAGCAGTACTTC. Translating it yields CASSESYEQYF.